Following are 2 T cell receptor beta chains from one sample sequenced in a study of blood T cells in healthy people across ages. Next came a second PCR, run for about 6 to 12 cycles, which used a sample-barcoded 5' primer along with a J-beta primer mix. From the 5' RACE reads, TCRdb called clonotypes with MiXCR, one entry per CDR3 protein. Of 1,800,000 or so distinct CDR3 sequences in the sample, 35% to 50% were seen once. The sample comprised blood. The receptor set was obtained from a human donor in good health.

J is TRBJ2-5 and V is TRBV6-5; D may be TRBD1 or TRBD2 (5 bases each). V gave up 0 bases and J gave up 7 bases, with 15 bases separating them. This CDR3 has 15 amino acids. Germline assignment: CDR1 MNHEY and CDR2 SVGAGI. The CDR3 protein is CASSYSGGFERTQYF. The CDR3, as DNA: TGTGCCAGCAGTTACTCTGGGGGATTCGAGAGGACCCAGTACTTC.

This clonotype was detected only a few times. The chain combines TRBV7-2 with TRBJ2-7; tentative D call: TRBD1 (5 bases). The germline gives CDR1 SGHTA, CDR2 FQGNSA. V was clipped by 4 bases and J by 5 bases, with 15 bases between them. This CDR3 has 14 residues. The CDR3 nucleotides read TGTGCCAGCAGCTCTCAACCAGGGCGGAACGAGCAGTACTTC. Translation: CASSSQPGRNEQYF.